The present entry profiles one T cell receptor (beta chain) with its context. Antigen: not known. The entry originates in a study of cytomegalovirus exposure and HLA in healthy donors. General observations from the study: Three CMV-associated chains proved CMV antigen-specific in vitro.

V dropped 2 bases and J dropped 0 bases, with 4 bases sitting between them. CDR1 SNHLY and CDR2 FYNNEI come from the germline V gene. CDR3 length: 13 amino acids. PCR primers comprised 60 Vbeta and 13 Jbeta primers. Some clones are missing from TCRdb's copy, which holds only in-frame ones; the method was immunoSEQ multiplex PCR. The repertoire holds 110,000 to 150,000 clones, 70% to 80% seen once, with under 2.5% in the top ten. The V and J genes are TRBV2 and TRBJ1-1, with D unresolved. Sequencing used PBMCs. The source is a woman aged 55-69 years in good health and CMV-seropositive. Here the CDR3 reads CASSESVNTEAFF. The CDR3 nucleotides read TGTGCCAGCAGTGAATCAGTGAACACTGAAGCTTTCTTT.